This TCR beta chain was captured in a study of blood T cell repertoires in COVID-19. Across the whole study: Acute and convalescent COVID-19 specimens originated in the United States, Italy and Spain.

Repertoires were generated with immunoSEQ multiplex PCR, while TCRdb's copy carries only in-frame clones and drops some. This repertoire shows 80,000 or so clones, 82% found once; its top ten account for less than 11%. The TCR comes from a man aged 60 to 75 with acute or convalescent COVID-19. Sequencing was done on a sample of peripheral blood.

The CDR3 here is CASSPHSSGSTDEQFF. CDR3 sequence (DNA): TGTGCCAGTAGTCCCCACTCTAGCGGGAGTACCGATGAGCAGTTCTTC. This chain uses TRBV19 with TRBJ2-1, with 10 bases matching TRBD2. Trimming cost V 5 bases and J 8 bases; bases outside gene matches: 12. Germline V CDR1 and CDR2: LNHDA, SQIVND (reference sequence). CDR3 size: 16 residues.